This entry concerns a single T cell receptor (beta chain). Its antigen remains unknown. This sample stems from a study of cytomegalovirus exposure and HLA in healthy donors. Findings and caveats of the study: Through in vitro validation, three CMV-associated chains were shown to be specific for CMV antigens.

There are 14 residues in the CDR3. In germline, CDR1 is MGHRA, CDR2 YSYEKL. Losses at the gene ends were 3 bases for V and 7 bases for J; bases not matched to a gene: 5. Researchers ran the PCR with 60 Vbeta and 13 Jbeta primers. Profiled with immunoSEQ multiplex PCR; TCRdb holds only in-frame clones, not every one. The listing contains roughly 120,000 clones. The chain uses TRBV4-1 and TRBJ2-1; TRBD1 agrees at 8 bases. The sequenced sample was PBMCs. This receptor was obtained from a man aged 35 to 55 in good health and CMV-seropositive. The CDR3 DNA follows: TGCGCCAGCAGCCATCAGGGGGCAGAAAATGAGCAGTTCTTC. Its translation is CASSHQGAENEQFF.